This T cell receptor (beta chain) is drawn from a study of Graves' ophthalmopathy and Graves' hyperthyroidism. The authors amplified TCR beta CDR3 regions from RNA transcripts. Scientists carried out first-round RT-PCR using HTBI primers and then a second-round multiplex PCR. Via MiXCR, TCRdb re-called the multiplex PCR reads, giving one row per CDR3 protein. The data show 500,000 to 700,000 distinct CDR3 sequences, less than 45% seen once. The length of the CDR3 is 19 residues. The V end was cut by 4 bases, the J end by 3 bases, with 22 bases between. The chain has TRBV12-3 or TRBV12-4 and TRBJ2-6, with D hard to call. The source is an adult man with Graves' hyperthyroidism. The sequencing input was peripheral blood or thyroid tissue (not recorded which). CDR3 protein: CASSYSSQVLNHGANVLTF. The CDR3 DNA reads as TGTGCCAGCAGTTACTCGAGTCAGGTCCTAAATCATGGGGCCAACGTCCTGACTTTC.